The table lists the clone carrying this TCR beta chain with many counts. Its antigen is still unknown. The trim removed 5 bases at V and 3 bases at J, leaving 8 bases unmatched. The CDR3 sequence is 15 residues long. Duration under 3 months, a NOSPECS grade of at least 4, and a Clinical Activity Score of at least 3 characterized the ophthalmopathy patients. Used for diagnoses were clinical symptoms, serum thyroxine and TRAb, thyroid ultrasound and orbital computed tomography. Around 9.8 ml fresh peripheral blood yielded the PBMCs. TCR beta CDR3 regions were amplified from RNA. HTBI primers were used for first-round RT-PCR of the TCR CDR3. TCRdb recomputed calls from the multiplex PCR reads with MiXCR, one row per CDR3 protein. In the table there are over 500,000 distinct CDR3 sequences, approximately 16% of which are singletons. These data are taken from a study of T cells in Graves' hyperthyroidism and ophthalmopathy. The study's findings and limits: Ophthalmopathy, which appeared later, was predicted by the model a median 6.5 months before onset.

The TCR originated in a woman in her 30s with Graves' ophthalmopathy. Sequencing input: blood. The V call is TRBV12-3 or TRBV12-4, the J call TRBJ2-3, with 7 nucleotides matching TRBD2. The DNA for the CDR3 is TGTGCCAGCAGTGTGACTAGCCGGGGAACAGATACGCAGTATTTT. It codes for CASSVTSRGTDTQYF.